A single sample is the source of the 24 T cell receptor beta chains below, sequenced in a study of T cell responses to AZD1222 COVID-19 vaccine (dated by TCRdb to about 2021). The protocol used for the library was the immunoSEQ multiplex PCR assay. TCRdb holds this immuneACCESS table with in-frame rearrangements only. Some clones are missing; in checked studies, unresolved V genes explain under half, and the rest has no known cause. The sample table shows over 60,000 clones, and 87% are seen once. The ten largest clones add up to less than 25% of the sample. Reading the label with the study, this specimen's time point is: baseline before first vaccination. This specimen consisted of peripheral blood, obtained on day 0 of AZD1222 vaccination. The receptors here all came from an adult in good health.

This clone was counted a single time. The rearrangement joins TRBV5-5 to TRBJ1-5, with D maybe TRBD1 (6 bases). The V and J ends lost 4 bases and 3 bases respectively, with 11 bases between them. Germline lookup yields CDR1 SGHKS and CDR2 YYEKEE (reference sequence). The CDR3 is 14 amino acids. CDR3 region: CASSLTGINQPQHF. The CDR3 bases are TGTGCCAGCAGCCTTACAGGGATCAATCAGCCCCAGCATTTT.

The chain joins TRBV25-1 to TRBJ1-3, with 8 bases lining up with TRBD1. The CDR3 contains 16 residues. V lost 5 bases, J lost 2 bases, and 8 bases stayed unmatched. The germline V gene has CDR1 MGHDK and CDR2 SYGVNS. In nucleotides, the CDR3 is TGTGCCAGCAGTACGAGGACAGGGTCGGCTGGAAACACCATATATTTT. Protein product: CASSTRTGSAGNTIYF.

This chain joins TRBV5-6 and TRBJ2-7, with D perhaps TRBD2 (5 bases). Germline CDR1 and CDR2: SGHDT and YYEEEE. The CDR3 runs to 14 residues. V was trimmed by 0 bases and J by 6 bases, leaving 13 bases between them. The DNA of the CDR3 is TGTGCCAGCAGCTTGGAAGAAGTGAGCGGCGAGCAGTACTTC. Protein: CASSLEEVSGEQYF.

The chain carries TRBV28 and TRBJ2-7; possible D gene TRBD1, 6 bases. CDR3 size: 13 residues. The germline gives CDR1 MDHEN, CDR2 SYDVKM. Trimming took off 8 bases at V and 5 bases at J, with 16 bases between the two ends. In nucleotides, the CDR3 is TGTGCCAGCCGGGACAACGGAATCCACGAGCAGTACTTC. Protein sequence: CASRDNGIHEQYF. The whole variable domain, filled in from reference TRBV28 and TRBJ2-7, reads DVKVTQSSRYLVKRTGEKVFLECVQDMDHENMFWYRQDPGLGLRLIYFSYDVKMKEKGDIPEGYSVSREKKERFSLILESASTNQTSMYLCASRDNGIHEQYFGPGTRLTVT.

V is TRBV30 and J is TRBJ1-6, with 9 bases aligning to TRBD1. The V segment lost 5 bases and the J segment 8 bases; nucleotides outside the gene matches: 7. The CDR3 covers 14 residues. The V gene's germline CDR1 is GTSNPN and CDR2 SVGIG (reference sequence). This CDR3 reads CAWETGGGYSPLHF. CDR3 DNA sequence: TGTGCCTGGGAGACAGGGGGAGGTTATTCACCCCTCCACTTT.

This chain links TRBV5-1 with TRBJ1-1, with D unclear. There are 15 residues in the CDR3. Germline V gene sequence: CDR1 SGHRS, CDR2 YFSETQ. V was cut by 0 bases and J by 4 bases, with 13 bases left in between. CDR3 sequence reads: CASSLGFTLGTEAFF. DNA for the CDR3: TGCGCCAGCAGCTTGGGATTCACCCTGGGCACTGAAGCTTTCTTT.

For the CDR3, the DNA is TGTGCCAGCAGCCCCGTAGGGACAGGGTATTCCGAGCAGTACTTC. This gives the protein CASSPVGTGYSEQYF. The chain has TRBV27 and TRBJ2-7; 9 positions match TRBD1. There are 15 residues in the CDR3. Trimming cost V 6 bases and J 6 bases; bases outside gene matches: 12. The germline gives CDR1 MNHEY, CDR2 SMNVEV (reference sequence).

The CDR3, as DNA: TGTGCCAGCAGCAAAGAATCCGGGCCGAACACCGGGGAGCTGTTTTTT. Translation: CASSKESGPNTGELFF. The V and J genes are TRBV21-1 and TRBJ2-2. TRBV21-1 is a pseudogene segment. The CDR3 is 16 residues long.

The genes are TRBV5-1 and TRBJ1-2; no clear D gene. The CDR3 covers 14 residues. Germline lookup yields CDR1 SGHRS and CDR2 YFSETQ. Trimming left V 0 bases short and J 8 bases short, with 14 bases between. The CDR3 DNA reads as TGCGCCAGCAGCTTGGTACGTGAGGGAATCGGCTACACCTTC. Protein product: CASSLVREGIGYTF.

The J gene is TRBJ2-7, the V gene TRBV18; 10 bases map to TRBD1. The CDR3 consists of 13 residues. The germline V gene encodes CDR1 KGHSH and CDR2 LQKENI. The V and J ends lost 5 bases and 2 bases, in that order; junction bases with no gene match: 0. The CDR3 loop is CASSGQGAYEQYF. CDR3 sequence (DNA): TGTGCCAGCTCAGGACAGGGGGCCTACGAGCAGTACTTC. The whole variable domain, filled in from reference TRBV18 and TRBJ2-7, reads NAGVMQNPRHLVRRRGQEARLRCSPMKGHSHVYWYRQLPEEGLKFMVYLQKENIIDESGMPKERFSAEFPKEGPSILRIQQVVRGDSAAYFCASSGQGAYEQYFGPGTRLTVT.

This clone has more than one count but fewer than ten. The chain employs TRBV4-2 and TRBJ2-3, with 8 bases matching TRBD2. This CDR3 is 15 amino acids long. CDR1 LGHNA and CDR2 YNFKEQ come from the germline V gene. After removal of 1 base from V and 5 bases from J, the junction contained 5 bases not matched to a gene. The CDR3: CASSQAGGPVDTQYF. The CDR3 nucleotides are TGTGCCAGCAGCCAAGCGGGGGGGCCGGTAGATACGCAGTATTTT.

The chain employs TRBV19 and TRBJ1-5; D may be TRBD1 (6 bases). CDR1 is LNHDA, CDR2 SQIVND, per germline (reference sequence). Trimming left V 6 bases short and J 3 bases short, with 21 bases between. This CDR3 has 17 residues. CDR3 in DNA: TGTGCCAGTAGCACAACTCCAGGGGAATTGTACAATCAGCCCCAGCATTTT. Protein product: CASSTTPGELYNQPQHF.

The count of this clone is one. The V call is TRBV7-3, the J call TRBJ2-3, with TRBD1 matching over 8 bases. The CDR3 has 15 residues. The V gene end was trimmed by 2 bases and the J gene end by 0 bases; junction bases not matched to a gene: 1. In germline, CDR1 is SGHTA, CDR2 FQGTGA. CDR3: CASSLQGASTDTQYF. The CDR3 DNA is TGTGCCAGCAGCTTACAGGGGGCCAGCACAGATACGCAGTATTTT. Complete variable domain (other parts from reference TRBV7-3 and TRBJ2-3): GAGVSQTPSNKVTEKGKYVELRCDPISGHTALYWYRQSLGQGPEFLIYFQGTGAADDSGLPNDRFFAVRPEGSVSTLKIQRTERGDSAVYLCASSLQGASTDTQYFGPGTRLTVL.

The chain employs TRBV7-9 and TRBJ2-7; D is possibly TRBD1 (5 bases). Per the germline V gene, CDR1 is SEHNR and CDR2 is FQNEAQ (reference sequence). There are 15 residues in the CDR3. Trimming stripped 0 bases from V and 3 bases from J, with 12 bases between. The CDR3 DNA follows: TGTGCCAGCAGCTTAGCCGGGCTCCAGGGCTACGAGCAGTACTTC. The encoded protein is CASSLAGLQGYEQYF.

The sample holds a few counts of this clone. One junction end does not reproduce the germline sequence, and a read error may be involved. CDR3 residues: CASSYGQGSFF. DNA for the CDR3: TGTGCCAGCAGTTACGGACAGGGTTCCTTTTTT. J is TRBJ1-1 and V is TRBV6-5, with 8 bases aligning to TRBD1. The germline V gene encodes CDR1 MNHEY and CDR2 SVGAGI. CDR3 length equals 11 residues.

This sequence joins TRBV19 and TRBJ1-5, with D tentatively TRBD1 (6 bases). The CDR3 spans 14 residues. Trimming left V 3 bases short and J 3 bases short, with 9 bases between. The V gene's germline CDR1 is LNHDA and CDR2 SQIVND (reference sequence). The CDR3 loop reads CASSMGGHNQPQHF. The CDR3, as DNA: TGTGCCAGTAGTATGGGGGGCCACAATCAGCCCCAGCATTTT.

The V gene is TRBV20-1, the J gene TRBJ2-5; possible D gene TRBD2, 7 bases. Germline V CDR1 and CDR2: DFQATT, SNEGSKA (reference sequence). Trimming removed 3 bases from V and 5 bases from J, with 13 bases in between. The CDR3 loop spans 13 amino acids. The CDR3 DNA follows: TGCAGTGCTAGTAGTGGGGGGGCCGAGACCCAGTACTTC. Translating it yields CSASSGGAETQYF.

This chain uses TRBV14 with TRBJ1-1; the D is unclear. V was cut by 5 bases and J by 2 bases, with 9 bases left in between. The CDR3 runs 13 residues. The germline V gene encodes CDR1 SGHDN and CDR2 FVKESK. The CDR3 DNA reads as TGTGCCAGCAGCGAAATGGTCAACACTGAAGCTTTCTTT. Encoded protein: CASSEMVNTEAFF.

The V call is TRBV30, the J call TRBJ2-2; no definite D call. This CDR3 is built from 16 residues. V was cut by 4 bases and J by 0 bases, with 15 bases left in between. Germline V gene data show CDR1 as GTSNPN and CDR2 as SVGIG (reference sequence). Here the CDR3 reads CAWIALETPNTGELFF. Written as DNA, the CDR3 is TGTGCCTGGATCGCTTTGGAGACACCGAACACCGGGGAGCTGTTTTTT.

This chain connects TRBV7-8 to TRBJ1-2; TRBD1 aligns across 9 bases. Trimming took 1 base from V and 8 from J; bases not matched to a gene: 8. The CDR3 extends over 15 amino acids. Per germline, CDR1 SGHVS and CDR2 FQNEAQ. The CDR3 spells CASSLDPGQGRGYTF. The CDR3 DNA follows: TGTGCCAGCAGCTTAGACCCGGGACAGGGAAGGGGCTACACCTTC.

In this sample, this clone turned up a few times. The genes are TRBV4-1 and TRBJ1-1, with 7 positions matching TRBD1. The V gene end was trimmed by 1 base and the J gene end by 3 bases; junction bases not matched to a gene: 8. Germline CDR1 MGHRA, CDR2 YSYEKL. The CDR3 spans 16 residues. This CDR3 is CASSQGQGGFHTEAFF. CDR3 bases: TGCGCCAGCAGCCAAGGCCAGGGGGGATTCCACACTGAAGCTTTCTTT.

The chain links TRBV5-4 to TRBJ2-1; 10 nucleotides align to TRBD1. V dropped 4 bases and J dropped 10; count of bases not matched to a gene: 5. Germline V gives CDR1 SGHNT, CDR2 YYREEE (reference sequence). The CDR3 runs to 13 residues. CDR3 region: CASSRQGAEEQFF. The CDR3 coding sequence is TGTGCCAGCAGCCGACAGGGGGCGGAGGAGCAGTTCTTC.

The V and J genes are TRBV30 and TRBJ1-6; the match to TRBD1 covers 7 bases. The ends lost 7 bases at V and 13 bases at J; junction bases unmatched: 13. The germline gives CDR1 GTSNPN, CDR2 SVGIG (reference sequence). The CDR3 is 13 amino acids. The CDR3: CAFDRQGRSPLHF. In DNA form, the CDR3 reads TGTGCCTTCGACCGACAGGGTAGATCTCCCCTCCACTTT.

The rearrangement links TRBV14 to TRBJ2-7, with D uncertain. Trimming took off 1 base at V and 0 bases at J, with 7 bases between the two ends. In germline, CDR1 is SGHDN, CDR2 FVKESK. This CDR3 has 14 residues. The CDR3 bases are TGTGCCAGCAGCCAAGTGCACAACTCCTACGAGCAGTACTTC. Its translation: CASSQVHNSYEQYF.